The TCR beta chain described here comes from a study of CD8 T cells in Susac syndrome. Study at large: Sequencing included Susac syndrome patients, about 6 of them with active disease and about eight in remission. Patients with Susac syndrome had blood drawn and were at that point therapy-naive, on corticosteroids, or on intravenous immunoglobulin alone.

Trimming removed 4 bases from V and 5 bases from J; junction bases left unmatched: 8. The CDR3 spans 14 residues. Germline CDR1 and CDR2: SGHRS and YFSETQ. Sequencing of TCR beta covered CD8+ and CD4+ T cells obtained from blood. With random hexamers, reverse transcription was performed on about 0.5 to 1 ug of RNA. TCRdb re-called the immunoSEQ multiplex PCR reads through MiXCR, storing one row per CDR3 protein. The sample contains about 100,000 distinct CDR3 sequences, roughly 96% of which appear only once. Study-wide points: Peak Susac CD8+ clonal expansion was seen in TEMRA cells and active patients.

Turning to this clonotype: Its cognate antigen is unknown.

The chain combines TRBV5-1 with TRBJ1-2; 7 bases map to TRBD1. The sequence was obtained from a human donor with Susac syndrome. The specimen was CD8+ T cells from PBMCs. The CDR3 DNA is TGCGCCAGCAGCCCAGGGGGGAGCCCATATGGCTACACCTTC. Translated, it gives CASSPGGSPYGYTF.